These 27 T cell receptor beta chains came from one sample sequenced in a study of cytotoxic CD8 clonotypes in ibrutinib-treated CLL (dated by TCRdb to 2020 to 2023). Libraries came from the immunoSEQ multiplex PCR assay. Not all clones reach the TCRdb copy of this immuneACCESS table, which keeps in-frame sequences only. Checked studies attribute under half of the gap to unresolved V genes and leave the rest unexplained. Across this sample there are approximately 100,000 clones, with 45% to 65% seen only once. The top ten constitute about 40% of the sample. Per the publication, the time point label means: approximately 25 months on ibrutinib. The sample here was PBMCs, taken after 24 months of ibrutinib treatment. These receptors all come from a human donor with chronic lymphocytic leukemia.

This clone has a handful of counts. The chain employs TRBV6-6 and TRBJ1-2, with D perhaps TRBD1 (5 bases). V was cut by 5 bases and J by 7 bases, with 17 bases left in between. CDR3 length: 14 residues. Per germline, CDR1 MNHNY and CDR2 SVGAGI (reference sequence). CDR3 in amino acids: CASSIRDEEGGYTF. CDR3 sequence (DNA): TGTGCCAGCAGTATCCGGGACGAAGAGGGTGGCTACACCTTC.

The chain is built from TRBV29-1 and TRBJ2-5, with 7 positions matching TRBD1. The trim removed 0 bases at V and 5 bases at J, leaving 15 bases unmatched. This CDR3 has 17 amino acids. CDR1 is SQVTM and CDR2 is ANQGSEA in the germline V gene. The CDR3 DNA reads as TGCAGCGTTGAAGATTACCGGGCGACAGGGTTGACGGAGACCCAGTACTTC. Translation gives CSVEDYRATGLTETQYF.

The genes are TRBV7-3 and TRBJ2-5; TRBD2 matches at 13 bases. V gave up 4 bases and J gave up 1 base; unmatched junction bases: 3. Per germline, CDR1 SGHTA and CDR2 FQGTGA. This CDR3 is built from 16 residues. CDR3 region: CASSSGLAGAQETQYF. In DNA form, the CDR3 reads TGTGCCAGCAGCTCAGGACTAGCGGGGGCCCAAGAGACCCAGTACTTC.

The chain joins TRBV30 to TRBJ2-2; D may be TRBD2 (6 bases). With 8 bases removed from V and 7 bases from J, the gap between germline ends came to 11 bases. The CDR3 is 11 amino acids. From germline, CDR1 is GTSNPN and CDR2 SVGIG (reference sequence). CDR3 sequence: CAGQGGGELFF. DNA for the CDR3: TGTGCCGGGCAGGGAGGCGGGGAGCTGTTTTTT.

V usage is TRBV30 and J usage is TRBJ1-5, with a possible D match to TRBD1 (5 bases). Trimming cost V 7 bases and J 4 bases, with 14 bases left between them. CDR1 and CDR2 (germline): GTSNPN, SVGIG (reference sequence). CDR3 length equals 13 residues. CDR3 region: CASATDSNQPQHF. The CDR3 DNA reads as TGTGCCTCCGCAACCGACAGTAATCAGCCCCAGCATTTT.

V usage is TRBV11-3 and J usage is TRBJ2-5; 8 positions agree with TRBD2. CDR3 length: 16 residues. J was trimmed by 2 bases and V by 0 bases; bases with no gene match: 5. Per germline, CDR1 SGHNT and CDR2 YENEEA. The CDR3 bases are TGTGCCAGCAGCTTAGAACACGGCGGGGGGCAAGAGACCCAGTACTTC. Its translation is CASSLEHGGGQETQYF.

The chain links TRBV6-5 to TRBJ2-2; D is ambiguous. Trimming cost V 4 bases and J 0 bases, with 12 bases left between them. CDR1 and CDR2 (germline): MNHEY, SVGAGI. The CDR3 has 16 amino acids. The chain's CDR3 is CASSFSLPPNTGELFF. For the CDR3, the DNA is TGTGCCAGCAGTTTTTCACTACCCCCGAACACCGGGGAGCTGTTTTTT.

V and J are TRBV4-1 and TRBJ2-7; 10 bases line up with TRBD1. The CDR3 consists of 16 residues. V shed 0 bases, J shed 4 bases, and the junction held 6 bases outside the gene matches. The germline V gene encodes CDR1 MGHRA and CDR2 YSYEKL. CDR3 loop: CASSQDQGQGLYEQYF. DNA for the CDR3: TGCGCCAGCAGCCAAGATCAGGGACAGGGGTTGTACGAGCAGTACTTC.

The V gene is TRBV6-6, the J gene TRBJ2-7; D unclear. CDR1 MNHNY and CDR2 SVGAGI come from the germline V gene (reference sequence). Trimming left V 4 bases short and J 0 bases short, with 16 bases between. The CDR3 extends over 16 amino acids. CDR3 residues: CASSSASRTASYEQYF. CDR3 nucleotide sequence: TGTGCCAGCAGTTCGGCCTCCCGGACGGCCTCCTACGAGCAGTACTTC.

This chain connects TRBV30 to TRBJ1-5, with D hard to call. V lost 3 bases and J lost 6, with 18 bases in between. Germline assignment: CDR1 GTSNPN and CDR2 SVGIG (reference sequence). This CDR3 has 15 amino acids. Here the CDR3 reads CAWSSNSGNGQPQHF. CDR3 sequence (DNA): TGTGCCTGGAGCTCCAATTCGGGGAACGGTCAGCCCCAGCATTTT.

The V gene is TRBV7-9, the J gene TRBJ1-2; unclear D gene. Germline lookup yields CDR1 SEHNR and CDR2 FQNEAQ (reference sequence). The ends were cut back, 1 base at V and 0 bases at J, with 3 bases in the middle. CDR3 length: 13 residues. The CDR3 DNA is TGTGCCAGCAGCTTAGGTCCTAACTATGGCTACACCTTC. Protein product: CASSLGPNYGYTF. Together with reference TRBV7-9 and TRBJ1-2, the CDR3 gives the full variable domain: DTGVSQNPRHKITKRGQNVTFRCDPISEHNRLYWYRQTLGQGPEFLTYFQNEAQLEKSRLLSDRFSAERPKGSFSTLEIQRTEQGDSAMYLCASSLGPNYGYTFGSGTRLTVV.

This clone appeared a few times. The rearrangement links TRBV18 to TRBJ1-3, with unresolved D. This CDR3 is built from 15 residues. Germline CDR1 KGHSH, CDR2 LQKENI. Trimming removed 4 bases from V and 8 bases from J, with 18 bases in between. CDR3 nucleotide sequence: TGTGCCAGCTCACGGAGGGTCTATCTTCTAGACACCATATATTTT. This sequence encodes CASSRRVYLLDTIYF.

The J gene is TRBJ2-2, the V gene TRBV6-5; 10 positions agree with TRBD1. J gave up 5 bases and V 10 bases, and 7 bases lay outside the gene matches. Germline V gene lookup returns CDR1 MNHEY and CDR2 SVGAGI. The CDR3 spans 14 residues. Written as DNA, the CDR3 is TGTGCCACCCGACCGGGACAGGGGACCGGGGAGCTGTTTTTT. Protein: CATRPGQGTGELFF.

The chain combines TRBV7-8 with TRBJ2-7; D not certain. Germline assignment: CDR1 SGHVS and CDR2 FQNEAQ. The CDR3 is 12 amino acids. The germline V and J ends were trimmed by 4 bases and 2 bases, with 6 bases remaining between them. CDR3 sequence (DNA): TGTGCCAGCAGCTCCGGAGCCTACGAGCAGTACTTC. Protein product: CASSSGAYEQYF.

This clone was recorded a few times. The chain couples TRBV18 to TRBJ2-3; TRBD2 aligns across 11 bases. After removal of 3 bases from V and 2 bases from J, the junction contained 1 base not matched to a gene. This CDR3 spans 15 amino acids. Germline V gene data show CDR1 as KGHSH and CDR2 as LQKENI. In nucleotides, the CDR3 is TGTGCCAGCTCACCGACTAGCGGGGACACAGATACGCAGTATTTT. Its protein is CASSPTSGDTDTQYF.

The V and J genes are TRBV30 and TRBJ1-4; D gene unclear. This CDR3 has 12 amino acids. Germline CDR1 is GTSNPN and CDR2 is SVGIG (reference sequence). V was trimmed by 5 bases and J by 6 bases, leaving 10 bases between them. The CDR3 loop reads CAWGRLDEKLFF. Here the CDR3 DNA reads TGTGCCTGGGGACGGCTGGATGAAAAACTGTTTTTT.

This clone showed up just a few times. The chain uses TRBV10-1 and TRBJ1-5; D is perhaps TRBD1 (6 bases). Between the trimmed V and J ends, which lost 4 bases and 0 bases, there was a span of 16 bases. The CDR3 consists of 17 residues. Per the germline V gene, CDR1 is WNHNN and CDR2 is SYGVQD (reference sequence). CDR3 DNA sequence: TGCGCCAGCAGTGCGCGACAGGACAATTTTAGCAATCAGCCCCAGCATTTT. The encoded protein is CASSARQDNFSNQPQHF.

The rearrangement joins TRBV10-3 to TRBJ2-7, with TRBD1 identical over 7 bases. The V gene's germline CDR1 is ENHRY and CDR2 SYGVKD. After removal of 6 bases from V and 2 bases from J, the junction contained 7 bases not matched to a gene. There are 14 residues in the CDR3. The CDR3 loop is CAISLGQLTYEQYF. The CDR3 nucleotides are TGTGCCATCAGCCTGGGACAGCTTACCTACGAGCAGTACTTC.

At least ten counts were recorded for this clone. Other DNA sequences within the sample encode an identical CDR3. J is TRBJ2-7 and V is TRBV2; D possibly corresponds to TRBD1 (6 bases). The germline CDR1 and CDR2 sequences are SNHLY and FYNNEI. Trimming left V 1 base short and J 9 bases short, with 13 bases between. The CDR3 sequence is 13 residues long. The CDR3 loop is CASSEEGGRAQYF. The CDR3 DNA is TGTGCCAGCAGTGAAGAAGGGGGTCGTGCGCAGTACTTC.

The chain is built from TRBV6-4 and TRBJ1-1, with 8 positions matching TRBD1. The V segment lost 6 bases and the J segment 0 bases; nucleotides outside the gene matches: 0. Germline CDR1 MRHNA, CDR2 SNTAGT. The CDR3 has 13 amino acids. CDR3 DNA: TGTGCCAGCAGGGGACAGGTGAACACTGAAGCTTTCTTT. Its translation: CASRGQVNTEAFF.

V and J are TRBV30 and TRBJ1-1; D is uncertain. CDR1 and CDR2 (germline): GTSNPN, SVGIG (reference sequence). The V gene lost 0 bases and the J gene lost 5 bases, with 13 bases spanning the gap. CDR3 size: 14 residues. The CDR3 DNA is TGTGCCTGGAGTGTACGTTTAGGAGGGACTGAAGCTTTCTTT. Translation gives CAWSVRLGGTEAFF. Full variable domain (rest looked up from reference TRBV30 and TRBJ1-1): SQTIHQWPATLVQPVGSPLSLECTVEGTSNPNLYWYRQAAGRGLQLLFYSVGIGQISSEVPQNLSASRPQDRQFILSSKKLLLSDSGFYLCAWSVRLGGTEAFFGQGTRLTVV.

In its sample, this clone was seen a few times. V is TRBV21-1 and J is TRBJ2-3; the table's D call, TRBD1, was not checked against the DNA. TRBV21-1 is a documented pseudogene. This CDR3 has 17 residues. The CDR3 nucleotides are TGTGCCAGCAGCGGACCCCTACAGGGTACTAGCACAGATACGCAGTATTTT. The encoded protein is CASSGPLQGTSTDTQYF.

The chain links TRBV7-2 to TRBJ2-7, with D uncertain. Looked up from germline, CDR1 is SGHTA and CDR2 is FQGNSA. V dropped 5 bases and J dropped 3 bases, with 17 bases sitting between them. The CDR3 length is 15 residues. The CDR3 loop is CASSDRTLTSYEQYF. In DNA form, the CDR3 reads TGTGCCAGCAGCGATCGGACCCTTACCAGCTACGAGCAGTACTTC.

This clone was observed many times. This chain connects TRBV14 to TRBJ2-7; 8 bases line up with TRBD1. V gave up 1 base and J gave up 4 bases; unmatched junction bases: 3. CDR1 is SGHDN, CDR2 FVKESK, per germline. The CDR3 contains 14 residues. The chain's CDR3 is CASSQVRGRYEQYF. In DNA form, the CDR3 reads TGTGCCAGCAGCCAAGTCAGGGGGCGATACGAGCAGTACTTC. Looking up the rest from reference TRBV14 and TRBJ2-7 gives the full variable domain: EAGVTQFPSHSVIEKGQTVTLRCDPISGHDNLYWYRRVMGKEIKFLLHFVKESKQDESGMPNNRFLAERTGGTYSTLKVQPAELEDSGVYFCASSQVRGRYEQYFGPGTRLTVT.

This rearrangement joins TRBV29-1 to TRBJ1-1; D is uncertain. Germline CDR1 reads SQVTM; CDR2 reads ANQGSEA. This CDR3 has 13 amino acids. Trimming left V 7 bases short and J 1 base short, with 13 bases between. DNA for the CDR3: TGCAGCGCTACAAGGGCACGGAACACTGAAGCTTTCTTT. It is translated as CSATRARNTEAFF.

The rearrangement uses TRBV6-5 and TRBJ2-3; maybe TRBD2 (5 bases). The CDR3 is made up of 14 amino acids. Germline V gene sequence: CDR1 MNHEY, CDR2 SVGAGI. Trimming took 1 base from V and 5 from J, leaving 10 bases between them. CDR3 nucleotides: TGTGCCAGCAGTTACTGGGAGAAGGTAGATACGCAGTATTTT. The encoded protein is CASSYWEKVDTQYF.

The genes are TRBV15 and TRBJ2-7, with 7 bases matching TRBD1. V was pared by 4 bases and J by 5 bases, with 11 bases of the junction left unmatched. In germline, CDR1 is LNHNV, CDR2 YYDKDF (reference sequence). The length of the CDR3 is 15 residues. As DNA, the CDR3 is TGTGCCACCAGCACCCTCCAGACAGGGAACAACGAGCAGTACTTC. It encodes CATSTLQTGNNEQYF. Full variable domain (remainder filled in from reference TRBV15 and TRBJ2-7): DAMVIQNPRYQVTQFGKPVTLSCSQTLNHNVMYWYQQKSSQAPKLLFHYYDKDFNNEADTPDNFQSRRPNTSFCFLDIRSPGLGDTAMYLCATSTLQTGNNEQYFGPGTRLTVT.